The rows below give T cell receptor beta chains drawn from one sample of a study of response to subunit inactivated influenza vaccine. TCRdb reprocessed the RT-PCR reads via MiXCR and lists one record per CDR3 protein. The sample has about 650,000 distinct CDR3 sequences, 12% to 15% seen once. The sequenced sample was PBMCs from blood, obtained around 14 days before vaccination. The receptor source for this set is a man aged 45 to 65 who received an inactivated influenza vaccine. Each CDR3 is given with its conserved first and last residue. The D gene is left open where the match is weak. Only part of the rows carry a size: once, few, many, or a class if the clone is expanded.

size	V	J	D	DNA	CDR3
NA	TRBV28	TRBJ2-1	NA	TGTGCCAGCACCCCAATTGGGACCGCATCCAATGAGCAGTTCTTC	CASTPIGTASNEQFF
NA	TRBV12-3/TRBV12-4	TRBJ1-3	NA	TGTGCCAGCAGGACAAGGGCTGGAAACACCATATATTTT	CASRTRAGNTIYF
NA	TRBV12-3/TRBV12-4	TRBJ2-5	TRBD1	TGTGCCAGCAGTTTCCTAGATGGGGGACAGGGTACAGAGACCCAGTACTTC	CASSFLDGGQGTETQYF
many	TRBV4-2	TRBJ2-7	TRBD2	TGTGCCAGCAGCCTCGCCGGGACTAGCGGGGGGGCCTACGAGCAGTACTTC	CASSLAGTSGGAYEQYF
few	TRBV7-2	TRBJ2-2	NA	TGTGCCAGCAGCTTACAGGGGCAGGGGACCGGGGAGCTGTTTTTT	CASSLQGQGTGELFF
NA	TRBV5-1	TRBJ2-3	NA	TGCGCCAGCAGCTGGGGAGACTCGTCGGGCACGCAGTATTTT	CASSWGDSSGTQYF
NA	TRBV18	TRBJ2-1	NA	TGTGCCAGCTCACCACGGGGGACAATGAGCTCCTACAATGAGCAGTTCTTC	CASSPRGTMSSYNEQFF
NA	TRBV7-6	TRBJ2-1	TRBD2	TGTGCCAGCAGCTTAGCAGCGGGAGGGGGACACAATGAGCAGTTCTTC	CASSLAAGGGHNEQFF
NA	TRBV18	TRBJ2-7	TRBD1	TGTGCCAGCTCCCATGACGGACAGGGTAAATGGTACGAGCAGTACTTC	CASSHDGQGKWYEQYF
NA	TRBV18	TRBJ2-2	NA	TGTGCCAGCTCACACGAGGACATTTACACCGGGGAGCTGTTTTTT	CASSHEDIYTGELFF
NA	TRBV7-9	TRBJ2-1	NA	TGTGCCAGCAGCCGGGACTTTAGCTCCTACAATGAGCAGTTCTTC	CASSRDFSSYNEQFF
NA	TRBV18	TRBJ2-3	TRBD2	TGTGCCAGCTCGCCACTAGCGGGAGTACAAGATACGCAGTATTTT	CASSPLAGVQDTQYF
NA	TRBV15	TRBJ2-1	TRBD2	TGTGCCACCAGCCGGGGACTAGCTGTTGAGCAGTTCTTC	CATSRGLAVEQFF
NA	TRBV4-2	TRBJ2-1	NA	TGTGCCAGCAGCCAATACCGGGATGGTAATGAGCAGTTCTTC	CASSQYRDGNEQFF
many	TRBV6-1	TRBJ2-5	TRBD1	TGTGCCAGCAGTGCCACCGGGACAGATAAGATGGCCCAGTACTTC	CASSATGTDKMAQYF
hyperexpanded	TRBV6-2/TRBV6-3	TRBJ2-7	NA	TGTGCCAGCAGTCCAAACATCGGGGAGCAGTACTTC	CASSPNIGEQYF
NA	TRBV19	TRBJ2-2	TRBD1	TGTGCCAGTAGCCCTAGGGGGCGGAACACCGGGGAGCTGTTTTTT	CASSPRGRNTGELFF
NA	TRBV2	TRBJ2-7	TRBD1	TGTGCCAGCAATAGGATCGGACAGGGGGCTTCCGAGCAGTACTTC	CASNRIGQGASEQYF
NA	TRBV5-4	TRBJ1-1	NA	TGTGCCAGCAGCTTGGCCGTGACGGGCGGGGCTGAAGCTTTCTTT	CASSLAVTGGAEAFF
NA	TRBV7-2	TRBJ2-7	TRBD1	TGTGCCAGCAGCTTAGTACCGGGACAGGGGTACGAGCAGTACTTC	CASSLVPGQGYEQYF
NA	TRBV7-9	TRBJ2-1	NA	TGTGCCAGCAGCTTAGTTCCTGAGCAGTTCTTC	CASSLVPEQFF
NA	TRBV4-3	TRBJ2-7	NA	TGCGCCAGCAGCCAATCGAGTTTTAGCTCCTACGAGCAGTACTTC	CASSQSSFSSYEQYF
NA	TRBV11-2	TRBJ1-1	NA	TGTGCCAGCAGCTTAGATCTGTACAGAGACACTGAAGCTTTCTTT	CASSLDLYRDTEAFF
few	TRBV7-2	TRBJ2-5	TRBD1	TGTGCCAGCAGCTTAGGTCAGGGGGCGAACGAGACCCAGTACTTC	CASSLGQGANETQYF
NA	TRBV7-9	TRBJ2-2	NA	TGTGCCAGCAGCTTAAGGGAGGTAACCGGGGAGCTGTTTTTT	CASSLREVTGELFF
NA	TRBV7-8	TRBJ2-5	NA	TGTGCCAGCAGCCCGCCTGTAGTTGGGTACCAAGAGACCCAGTACTTC	CASSPPVVGYQETQYF
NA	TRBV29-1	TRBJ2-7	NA	TGCAGCGTTGAAGGGCTTCCAGGGCTAGCTGGATACGAGCAGTACTTC	CSVEGLPGLAGYEQYF
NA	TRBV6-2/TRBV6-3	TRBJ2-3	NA	TGTGCCAGCACGCCGGAAGGGACCACCACAGATACGCAGTATTTT	CASTPEGTTTDTQYF
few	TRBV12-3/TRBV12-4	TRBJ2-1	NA	TGTGCCAGCAGTTTAGCGGGGCCCAATGAGCAGTTCTTC	CASSLAGPNEQFF
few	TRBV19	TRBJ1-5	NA	TGTGCCAGTAGTGCCCCCCGAATCCGAGGAGGCAATCAGCCCCAGCATTTT	CASSAPRIRGGNQPQHF
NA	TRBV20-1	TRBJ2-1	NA	TGCAGTGCTGATTCCAGGTACTCCTACAATGAGCAGTTCTTC	CSADSRYSYNEQFF
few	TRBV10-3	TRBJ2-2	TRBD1	TGTGCCATCAGTTTCCAGGGGGCGGACACCGGGGAGCTGTTTTTT	CAISFQGADTGELFF
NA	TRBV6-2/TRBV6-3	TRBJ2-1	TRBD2	TGTGCCAGCAGTTACTTCCTAGCGGGGGCGTACAATGAGCAGTTCTTC	CASSYFLAGAYNEQFF
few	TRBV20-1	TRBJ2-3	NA	TGCAGTGCTAGAGTTCTGCGTTCCTCAGTTAGCACAGATACGCAGTATTTT	CSARVLRSSVSTDTQYF
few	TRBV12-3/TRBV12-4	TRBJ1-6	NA	TGTGCCAGCAGAGACAGGCATAATTCACCCCTCCACTTT	CASRDRHNSPLHF
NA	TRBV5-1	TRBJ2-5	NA	TGCGCCAGCAGAAGGGGACCGAGAAAAGAGACCCAGTACTTC	CASRRGPRKETQYF
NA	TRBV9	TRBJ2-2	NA	TGTGCCAGCAGCGAACAGGGAACCACCGGGGAGCTGTTTTTT	CASSEQGTTGELFF
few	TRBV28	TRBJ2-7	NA	TGTGCCAGCAGTTTAGAGACCCTAGGGGAGCAGTACTTC	CASSLETLGEQYF
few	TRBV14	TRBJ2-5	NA	TGTGCCAGCAGCCAAGACAGGGCAGGGCCAAGAGAGACCCAGTACTTC	CASSQDRAGPRETQYF
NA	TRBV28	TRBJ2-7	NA	TGTGCCAGCAGTACCGTTAGGGGCGAGCAGTACTTC	CASSTVRGEQYF
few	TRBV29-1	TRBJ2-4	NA	TGCAGCGTGTCGAGGGAGTCCCGGCCCGGGGGCTTTCAGTACTTC	CSVSRESRPGGFQYF
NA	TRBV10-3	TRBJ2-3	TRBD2	TGTGCCATCAGTGAAAATAGCGGGGTTACAGATACGCAGTATTTT	CAISENSGVTDTQYF
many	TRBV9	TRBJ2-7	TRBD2	TGTGCCAGCAGCCCAACAGCGGGAACTTCCTACGAGCAGTACTTC	CASSPTAGTSYEQYF
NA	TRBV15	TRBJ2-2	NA	TGTGCCACCACCCCGGGAGTCAACACCGGGGAGCTGTTTTTT	CATTPGVNTGELFF
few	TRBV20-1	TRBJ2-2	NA	TGCAGTGCTTTCCGGGACACCGGGGAGCTGTTTTTT	CSAFRDTGELFF
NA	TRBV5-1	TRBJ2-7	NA	TGCGCCAGCAGCTTGGAGCCGGGGGCGAGCGAGCAGTACTTC	CASSLEPGASEQYF
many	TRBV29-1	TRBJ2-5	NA	TGCAGCGTTGAAGGAGGGGGGGCCGAGACCCAGTACTTC	CSVEGGGAETQYF
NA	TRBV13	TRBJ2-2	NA	TGTGCCAGCAGCTGGGGCTCGGTCAGAACCGGGGAGCTGTTTTTT	CASSWGSVRTGELFF